The 25 T cell receptor beta chains below come from one sample, sequenced in a study of T cell responses to AZD1222 COVID-19 vaccine. Here immunoSEQ multiplex PCR was the method, and the copy in TCRdb shows in-frame clones only, minus some. This table has more than 150,000 clones, roughly 92% appearing once. Sample: peripheral blood, taken on day 0 of AZD1222 vaccination. The receptors were gathered from an adult in good health.

CDR3 DNA sequence: TGCAGCGTGCAGGGGTTTCCCGGGGAGCTGTTTTTT. Encoded protein: CSVQGFPGELFF. The chain carries TRBV29-1 and TRBJ2-2; weak D call: TRBD1 (6 bases). CDR3 length: 12 residues. The germline V and J ends were trimmed by 6 bases and 6 bases, with 11 bases remaining between them. Germline lookup yields CDR1 SQVTM and CDR2 ANQGSEA.

V is TRBV3-1 (or the pseudogene TRBV3-2) and J is TRBJ1-3; 7 nucleotides line up with TRBD1. CDR1 and CDR2 (germline): LGHDT, YNNKEL (reference sequence). This CDR3 has 15 residues. Losses at the gene ends were 1 base for V and 4 bases for J; bases not matched to a gene: 4. The CDR3 loop is CASSQVRGGGNTIYF. In nucleotides, the CDR3 is TGTGCCAGCAGCCAAGTCAGGGGGGGAGGAAACACCATATATTTT.

V is TRBV3-1 (or the pseudogene TRBV3-2) and J is TRBJ1-2; perhaps TRBD1 as D (5 bases). The germline V gene has CDR1 LGHDT and CDR2 YNNKEL (reference sequence). V was pared by 6 bases and J by 12 bases, with 23 bases between. This CDR3 is 14 amino acids long. CDR3 loop: CASSRLDSASTNTF. In DNA, the CDR3 is TGTGCCAGCAGTCGGCTCGACAGCGCCTCGACCAACACCTTC.

The chain carries TRBV6-4 and TRBJ2-1, with 11 bases matching TRBD2. Unmatched junction bases numbered 2, after V lost 5 bases and J lost 2 bases. There are 15 residues in the CDR3. CDR1 and CDR2 (germline): MRHNA, SNTAGT. The CDR3 spells CASSLLAGAYNEQFF. CDR3 bases: TGTGCCAGCAGTTTACTAGCGGGAGCCTACAATGAGCAGTTCTTC.

CDR3 coding DNA: TGTGCCAGCAGAAGTAGGACAGGGCCTTCCGTGTTCTTC. Translation: CASRSRTGPSVFF. This chain joins TRBV12-3 or TRBV12-4 and TRBJ2-1, with TRBD1 matching 8 bases. Losses at the gene ends were 6 bases for V and 15 bases for J; bases not matched to a gene: 13. There are 13 residues in the CDR3.

The gene calls are TRBV28 and TRBJ2-4, with 11 positions matching TRBD1. CDR3 length equals 13 residues. Germline lookup yields CDR1 MDHEN and CDR2 SYDVKM. V lost 7 bases and J lost 8; bases outside the gene matches: 4. CDR3 protein: CASTPGQGDIQYF. The CDR3, as DNA: TGTGCCAGCACCCCGGGACAGGGGGACATTCAGTACTTC.

The V call is TRBV25-1, the J call TRBJ1-1; weak D call: TRBD1 (6 bases). Per the germline V gene, CDR1 is MGHDK and CDR2 is SYGVNS. The V and J ends lost 2 bases and 10 bases respectively, with 11 bases between them. The CDR3 has 12 amino acids. CDR3 region: CASSEGWGAAFF. The CDR3 DNA follows: TGTGCCAGCAGTGAAGGGTGGGGGGCAGCTTTCTTT.

The chain employs TRBV7-9 and TRBJ1-1, with TRBD1 identical over 7 bases. Unmatched junction bases numbered 10, after V lost 5 bases and J lost 4 bases. The CDR3 length is 15 residues. Per germline, CDR1 SEHNR and CDR2 FQNEAQ (reference sequence). The DNA of the CDR3 is TGTGCCAGCAGCCGCATTGACAGGGAACGCACTGAAGCTTTCTTT. It specifies CASSRIDRERTEAFF. The full variable domain, completed using reference TRBV7-9 and TRBJ1-1, is DTGVSQNPRHKITKRGQNVTFRCDPISEHNRLYWYRQTLGQGPEFLTYFQNEAQLEKSRLLSDRFSAERPKGSFSTLEIQRTEQGDSAMYLCASSRIDRERTEAFFGQGTRLTVV.

For the CDR3, the DNA is TGTGCCAGCAGTGAAGTTTCACAGGGTGGTCAGCCCCAGCATTTT. It yields the protein CASSEVSQGGQPQHF. The chain employs TRBV2 and TRBJ1-5, with a possible D match to TRBD1 (6 bases). The CDR3 covers 15 residues. Germline V lookup: CDR1 SNHLY, CDR2 FYNNEI. Trimming cost V 1 base and J 6 bases, with 13 bases left between them.

The chain has TRBV7-9 and TRBJ1-2, with unresolved D. V was clipped by 4 bases and J by 2 bases, with 17 bases between them. In germline, CDR1 is SEHNR, CDR2 FQNEAQ (reference sequence). The CDR3 is 16 residues long. CDR3 coding DNA: TGTGCCAGCAGCTCATCCGCCCCCCGTTTGAACTATGGCTACACCTTC. Translating it yields CASSSSAPRLNYGYTF. The full variable domain, in which reference TRBV7-9 and TRBJ1-2 provide the parts outside the CDR3, is DTGVSQNPRHKITKRGQNVTFRCDPISEHNRLYWYRQTLGQGPEFLTYFQNEAQLEKSRLLSDRFSAERPKGSFSTLEIQRTEQGDSAMYLCASSSSAPRLNYGYTFGSGTRLTVV.

The chain is built from TRBV6-5 and TRBJ1-1; D may be TRBD1 (5 bases). Germline CDR1 reads MNHEY; CDR2 reads SVGAGI. The ends were cut back, 4 bases at V and 7 bases at J, with 16 bases in the middle. The CDR3 runs 14 residues. The CDR3 DNA reads TGTGCCAGCAGTTCCGTAGGGAACCAGGGTGAAGCTTTCTTT. Protein: CASSSVGNQGEAFF.

CDR3 bases: TGTGCCAGCGGGATCCTCGACAGGGCGGATGAGCAGTTCTTC. It specifies CASGILDRADEQFF. This chain uses TRBV28 with TRBJ2-1, with 7 bases fitting TRBD1. This CDR3 spans 14 amino acids. Trimming cost V 8 bases and J 8 bases; bases outside gene matches: 12. Germline CDR1 is MDHEN and CDR2 is SYDVKM. The full variable domain, in which reference TRBV28 and TRBJ2-1 provide the parts outside the CDR3, is DVKVTQSSRYLVKRTGEKVFLECVQDMDHENMFWYRQDPGLGLRLIYFSYDVKMKEKGDIPEGYSVSREKKERFSLILESASTNQTSMYLCASGILDRADEQFFGPGTRLTVL.

The chain employs TRBV19 and TRBJ1-5; tentatively, D is TRBD1 (5 bases). V shed 3 bases and J shed 8 bases, with 11 bases lying between them. CDR3 length: 13 amino acids. CDR1 is LNHDA and CDR2 is SQIVND in the germline V gene (reference sequence). The CDR3 nucleotides are TGTGCCAGTAGTATTGGGGGTTCCAAGCCCCAGCATTTT. Protein sequence: CASSIGGSKPQHF.

The chain recombines TRBV19 with TRBJ2-1, with D possibly being TRBD1 or TRBD2 (5 bases each). Germline values: CDR1 LNHDA, CDR2 SQIVND (reference sequence). V was cut by 1 base and J by 2 bases, with 9 bases left in between. The CDR3 loop spans 15 amino acids. The CDR3 DNA is TGTGCCAGTAGTATAGGGGGGAGCGCCTACAATGAGCAGTTCTTC. This gives the protein CASSIGGSAYNEQFF.

The chain uses TRBV4-3 and TRBJ1-1; possibly TRBD1 for D (6 bases). Germline V gives CDR1 LGHNA, CDR2 YSLEER. Trimming removed 3 bases at V and 4 bases at J, with 15 bases between. The CDR3 extends over 15 amino acids. Here the CDR3 reads CASSHRQGSITEAFF. As DNA, the CDR3 is TGCGCCAGCAGCCATCGCCAGGGGAGTATCACTGAAGCTTTCTTT.

This chain uses TRBV5-1 with TRBJ2-3; 10 positions match TRBD2. Germline trimming cut 4 bases from V and 2 bases from J; bases unmatched to any gene: 7. The CDR3 has 16 residues. Germline lookup yields CDR1 SGHRS and CDR2 YFSETQ. CDR3 bases: TGCGCCAGCAGCCCAAGGACTAGCGGTGCCACAGATACGCAGTATTTT. Protein sequence: CASSPRTSGATDTQYF.

The chain is built from TRBV19 and TRBJ2-7; possible D gene TRBD1, 6 bases. Germline loops: CDR1 LNHDA, CDR2 SQIVND (reference sequence). V was trimmed by 3 bases and J by 0 bases, leaving 9 bases between them. The CDR3 sequence is 14 residues long. CDR3 nucleotide sequence: TGTGCCAGTAGTATGAACAGGGACTCCTACGAGCAGTACTTC. Protein sequence: CASSMNRDSYEQYF. The complete variable domain, with remaining parts taken from reference TRBV19 and TRBJ2-7, reads DGGITQSPKYLFRKEGQNVTLSCEQNLNHDAMYWYRQDPGQGLRLIYYSQIVNDFQKGDIAEGYSVSREKKESFPLTVTSAQKNPTAFYLCASSMNRDSYEQYFGPGTRLTVT.

This clone was found once. CDR3 DNA: TGTGCCAGCAGTCAGACAAGGGGCACTGAAGCTTTCTTT. Translating gives CASSQTRGTEAFF. V gene TRBV27 combines with J gene TRBJ1-1; a weak D match, TRBD1 (5 bases). The CDR3 has 13 amino acids. CDR1 is MNHEY, CDR2 SMNVEV, per germline (reference sequence). Trimming cost V 5 bases and J 4 bases, with 11 bases left between them.

The chain carries TRBV4-1 and TRBJ1-5; D uncertain. Germline CDR1 and CDR2: MGHRA and YSYEKL. The CDR3 spans 14 residues. V gave up 3 bases and J gave up 5 bases, with 11 bases separating them. DNA for the CDR3: TGCGCCAGCAGCCAGACCCGGACCTATCAGCCCCAGCATTTT. It specifies CASSQTRTYQPQHF.

The chain carries TRBV11-2 and TRBJ1-2, with 8 bases fitting TRBD1. Germline V gene data show CDR1 as SGHAT and CDR2 as FQNNGV. J was trimmed by 7 bases and V by 5 bases; bases with no gene match: 6. The CDR3 covers 13 residues. CDR3 region: CASSPGQGFGYTF. CDR3 in DNA: TGTGCCAGCAGCCCAGGACAGGGCTTTGGCTACACCTTC.

The chain uses TRBV27 and TRBJ1-3, with 7 bases matching TRBD1. The germline V gene has CDR1 MNHEY and CDR2 SMNVEV (reference sequence). The junction had 8 bases not matched to a gene; V was cut back by 5 bases and J by 4 bases. The CDR3 runs to 15 residues. The CDR3 sequence: CASSQGGVSGNTIYF. DNA of the CDR3: TGTGCCAGCAGTCAGGGGGGGGTTTCGGGAAACACCATATATTTT.

The J gene is TRBJ2-3, the V gene TRBV5-1; no reliable D call. There are 13 residues in the CDR3. The V gene's germline CDR1 is SGHRS and CDR2 YFSETQ. Between the trimmed V and J ends, which lost 0 bases and 4 bases, there was a span of 6 bases. In nucleotides, the CDR3 is TGCGCCAGCAGCTTGGGGACCGCAGATACGCAGTATTTT. This encodes CASSLGTADTQYF. The whole variable domain, filled in from reference TRBV5-1 and TRBJ2-3, reads KAGVTQTPRYLIKTRGQQVTLSCSPISGHRSVSWYQQTPGQGLQFLFEYFSETQRNKGNFPGRFSGRQFSNSRSEMNVSTLELGDSALYLCASSLGTADTQYFGPGTRLTVL.

This rearrangement joins TRBV25-1 to TRBJ1-1; the D gene is possibly TRBD1 (6 bases). The CDR3 runs to 15 residues. CDR1 MGHDK and CDR2 SYGVNS come from the germline V gene. Trimming removed 1 base from V and 5 bases from J, with 14 bases in between. In DNA, the CDR3 is TGTGCCAGCAGTGAATGGGGGCAGAAGGGTACTGAAGCTTTCTTT. It encodes CASSEWGQKGTEAFF.

V gene TRBV25-1 combines with J gene TRBJ2-3; D tentatively reads TRBD1 or TRBD2 (6 bases each). CDR3 size: 16 residues. Trimming took off 5 bases at V and 1 base at J, with 16 bases between the two ends. From germline, CDR1 is MGHDK and CDR2 SYGVNS. In DNA form, the CDR3 reads TGTGCCAGCAGTCGATCGCGGGACACTCGCACAGATACGCAGTATTTT. It is translated as CASSRSRDTRTDTQYF.

This CDR3 is CASKTGQFQSPLHF. The CDR3 bases are TGTGCCAGCAAGACAGGGCAATTCCAATCACCCCTCCACTTT. The chain combines TRBV6-5 with TRBJ1-6, with 7 bases that match TRBD1. V lost 7 bases and J lost 10; bases outside the gene matches: 10. This CDR3 region has 14 residues. The germline V gene has CDR1 MNHEY and CDR2 SVGAGI.